This T cell receptor (beta chain) was found in a study of shared clonotypes between healthy human individuals. This clone occurred once. Its antigen is undetermined. Study outcomes and limitations: An expected dependence of interdonor clonotype sharing on sequencing depth was noted.

The CDR3 is made up of 16 amino acids. The junction had 3 bases not matched to a gene; V was cut back by 0 bases and J by 1 base. CDR1 and CDR2 from the germline V gene are SGHTA and FQGNSA. Measured with immunoSEQ multiplex PCR; TCRdb has only the in-frame clones, and not every one. This repertoire shows about 490,000 clones, 65% to 85% found once; its top ten account for about 13%. This chain connects TRBV7-2 to TRBJ2-3; 8 bases map to TRBD2. This receptor was identified in a middle-aged woman in good health. Some clones in this sample may be carry-over from other donors' samples. The material sequenced was PBMCs. Here the CDR3 DNA reads TGTGCCAGCAGCTTAGCCGGGAGGGGGGGCACAGATACGCAGTATTTT. As protein: CASSLAGRGGTDTQYF. Full variable domain (missing parts from reference TRBV7-2 and TRBJ2-3): GAGVSQSPSNKVTEKGKDVELRCDPISGHTALYWYRQSLGQGLEFLIYFQGNSAPDKSGLPSDRFSAERTGGSVSTLTIQRTQQEDSAVYLCASSLAGRGGTDTQYFGPGTRLTVL.